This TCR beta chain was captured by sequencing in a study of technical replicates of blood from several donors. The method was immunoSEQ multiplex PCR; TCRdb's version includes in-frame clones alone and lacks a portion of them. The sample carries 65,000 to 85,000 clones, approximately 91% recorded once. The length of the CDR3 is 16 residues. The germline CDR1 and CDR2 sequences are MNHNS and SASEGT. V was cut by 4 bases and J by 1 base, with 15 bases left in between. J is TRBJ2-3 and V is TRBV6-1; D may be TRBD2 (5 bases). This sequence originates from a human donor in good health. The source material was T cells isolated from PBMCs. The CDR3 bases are TGTGCCAGCAGTGTTCAACTAGGCCCTGGCACAGATACGCAGTATTTT. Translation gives CASSVQLGPGTDTQYF.